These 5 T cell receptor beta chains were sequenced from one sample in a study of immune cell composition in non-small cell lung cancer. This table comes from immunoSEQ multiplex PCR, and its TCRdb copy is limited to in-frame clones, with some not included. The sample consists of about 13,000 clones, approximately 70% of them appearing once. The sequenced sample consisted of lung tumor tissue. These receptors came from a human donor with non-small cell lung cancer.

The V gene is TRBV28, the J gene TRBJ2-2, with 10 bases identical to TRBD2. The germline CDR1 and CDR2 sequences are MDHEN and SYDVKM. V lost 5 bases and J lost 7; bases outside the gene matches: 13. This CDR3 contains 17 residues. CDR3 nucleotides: TGTGCCAGCAGTGGGGCTAGCGGGAGCCCGGGGGGCGGGGAGCTGTTTTTT. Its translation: CASSGASGSPGGGELFF.

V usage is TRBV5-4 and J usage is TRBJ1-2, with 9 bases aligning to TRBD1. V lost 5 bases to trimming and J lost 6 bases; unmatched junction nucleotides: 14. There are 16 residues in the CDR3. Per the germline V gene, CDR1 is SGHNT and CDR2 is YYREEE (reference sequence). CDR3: CASSDHTGGANDGYTF. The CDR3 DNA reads TGTGCCAGCAGTGATCATACAGGGGGCGCGAATGATGGCTACACCTTC.

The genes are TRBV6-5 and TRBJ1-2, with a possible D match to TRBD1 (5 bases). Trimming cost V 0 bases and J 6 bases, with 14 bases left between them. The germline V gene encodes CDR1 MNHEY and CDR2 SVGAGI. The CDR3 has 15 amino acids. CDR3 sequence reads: CASSYSGGVRNGYTF. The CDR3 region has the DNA TGTGCCAGCAGTTACTCCGGAGGGGTGAGGAATGGCTACACCTTC.

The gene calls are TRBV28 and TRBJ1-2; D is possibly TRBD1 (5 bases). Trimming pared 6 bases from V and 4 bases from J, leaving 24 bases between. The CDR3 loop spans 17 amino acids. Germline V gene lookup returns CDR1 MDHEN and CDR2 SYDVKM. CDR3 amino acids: CASRGEGASTFLYGYTF. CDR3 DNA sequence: TGTGCCAGCAGAGGGGAAGGGGCTTCCACCTTTCTCTATGGCTACACCTTC.

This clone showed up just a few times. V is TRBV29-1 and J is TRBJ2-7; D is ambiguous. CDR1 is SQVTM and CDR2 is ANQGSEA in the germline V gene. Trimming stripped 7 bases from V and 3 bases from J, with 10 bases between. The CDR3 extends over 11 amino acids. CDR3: CSARTNYEQYF. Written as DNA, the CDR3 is TGCAGCGCCAGAACCAACTACGAGCAGTACTTC.